Reported below is one T cell receptor beta chain. Using immunoSEQ multiplex PCR, the repertoire was profiled, and TCRdb retains in-frame clones only, with some absent. Altogether about 2 million clones are present, roughly 96% being singletons, with the ten largest covering 0.13%. This specimen belongs to a study of shared clonotypes between healthy human individuals. V lost 0 bases to trimming and J lost 1 base, with 22 bases between them. Germline CDR1 GTSNPN, CDR2 SVGIG (reference sequence). The CDR3 covers 19 residues. The rearrangement links TRBV30 to TRBJ2-1, with D tentatively TRBD2 (6 bases). This TCR was recovered from a man younger than 35 in good health. The sequenced sample consisted of naive CD4+ T cells sorted from blood. Subset: CD45RA+ positively selected. For the CDR3, the DNA is TGTGCCTGGAGTGTAAGTCTAGCACTTGGGGGGTCTTCCTACAATGAGCAGTTCTTC. Amino acids: CAWSVSLALGGSSYNEQFF.